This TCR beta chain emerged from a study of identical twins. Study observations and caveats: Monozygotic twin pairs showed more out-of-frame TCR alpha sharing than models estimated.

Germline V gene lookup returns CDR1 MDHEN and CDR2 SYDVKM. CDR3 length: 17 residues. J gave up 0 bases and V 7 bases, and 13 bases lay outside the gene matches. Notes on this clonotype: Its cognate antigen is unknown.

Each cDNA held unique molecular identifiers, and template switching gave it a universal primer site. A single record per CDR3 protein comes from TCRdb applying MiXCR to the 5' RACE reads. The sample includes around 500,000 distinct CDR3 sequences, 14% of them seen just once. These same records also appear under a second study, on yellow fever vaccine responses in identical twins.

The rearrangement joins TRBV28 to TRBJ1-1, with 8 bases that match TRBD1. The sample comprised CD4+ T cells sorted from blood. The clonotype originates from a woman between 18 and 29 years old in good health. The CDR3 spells CASTVKTRGLLNTEAFF. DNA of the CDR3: TGTGCCAGCACCGTCAAGACCAGGGGGCTCCTGAACACTGAAGCTTTCTTT.